The rows below give T cell receptor beta chains drawn from one sample of a study of control samples from healthy donors and cancer patients. The assay was immunoSEQ multiplex PCR, and TCRdb's table has in-frame clones only and misses some. The table lists approximately 150,000 clones, 91% of them singletons. The sample taken for sequencing was blood. These receptor sequences come from a man in his thirties or forties in good health. Each CDR3 is given with its conserved first and last residue. D genes are given only for firm matches. Not every row has a clone size; where given, it reads once, few, many or a size class.

v_gene	d_gene	j_gene	abundance	CDR3aa	CDR3nt
TRBV11-2	NA	TRBJ1-1	NA	CASSLMGRNTEAFF	TGTGCCAGCAGCCTCATGGGCCGGAACACTGAAGCTTTCTTT
TRBV5-1	NA	TRBJ1-4	NA	CASSITGPWEKLFF	TGCGCCAGCAGCATCACAGGGCCTTGGGAAAAACTGTTTTTT
TRBV28	TRBD1	TRBJ1-1	few	CASSPRQGRNTEAFF	TGTGCCAGCAGTCCAAGACAGGGGCGGAACACTGAAGCTTTCTTT
TRBV7-6	NA	TRBJ2-7	NA	CASSLGGSEQYF	TGTGCCAGCAGCTTAGGGGGATCGGAGCAGTACTTC
TRBV9	TRBD1	TRBJ1-1	NA	CASSTDLRQGSTEAFF	TGTGCCAGCAGCACCGACCTCAGACAGGGATCCACTGAAGCTTTCTTT
TRBV6-5	NA	TRBJ2-3	few	CASKGLSSTDTQYF	TGTGCCAGCAAGGGACTCTCGAGCACAGATACGCAGTATTTT
TRBV5-5	NA	TRBJ1-5	NA	CASSPVIQGHQPQHF	TGTGCCAGCAGCCCGGTCATTCAGGGACATCAGCCCCAGCATTTT
TRBV10-3	NA	TRBJ1-2	NA	CAISDSGGYGYTF	TGTGCCATCAGTGATTCGGGGGGCTATGGCTACACCTTC
TRBV10-2	TRBD2	TRBJ2-3	NA	CASSQTIAGGPSTDTQYF	TGCGCCAGCAGTCAAACAATAGCGGGGGGCCCTAGCACAGATACGCAGTATTTT
TRBV11-2	NA	TRBJ1-2	NA	CASSLGTGGYTF	TGTGCCAGCAGCCTCGGGACGGGCGGCTACACCTTC
TRBV19	NA	TRBJ1-5	medium-sized	CASSIDGGDYSNQPQHF	TGTGCCAGTAGTATAGACGGGGGTGATTATAGCAATCAGCCCCAGCATTTT
TRBV14	NA	TRBJ1-6	NA	CASSQDRSSSYNSPLHF	TGTGCCAGCAGCCAAGATCGCTCCAGTTCCTATAATTCACCCCTCCACTTT
TRBV25-1	TRBD1	TRBJ1-1	NA	CASSEDRDMRAEAFF	TGTGCCAGCAGTGAAGACAGGGACATGAGGGCTGAAGCTTTCTTT
TRBV6-2/TRBV6-3	NA	TRBJ2-1	once	CASSHVGGQFF	TGTGCCAGCAGTCACGTGGGGGGGCAGTTCTTC
TRBV13	TRBD1	TRBJ2-4	NA	CASSLGQEKNIQYF	TGTGCCAGCAGCTTGGGACAGGAAAAAAACATTCAGTACTTC
TRBV5-8	TRBD2	TRBJ2-1	NA	CASSLGLAGGDEQFF	TGTGCCAGCAGCTTGGGACTAGCGGGGGGGGATGAGCAGTTCTTC
TRBV6-1	NA	TRBJ1-5	NA	CASSEVFDQPQHF	TGTGCCAGCAGTGAAGTTTTTGATCAGCCCCAGCATTTT
TRBV6-1	TRBD2	TRBJ2-3	NA	CASSEGGVGTDTQYF	TGTGCCAGCAGTGAGGGAGGGGTAGGCACAGATACGCAGTATTTT
TRBV6-2/TRBV6-3	NA	TRBJ2-2	NA	CASSYGLLTGELFF	TGTGCCAGCAGTTACGGCCTGCTGACCGGGGAGCTGTTTTTT
TRBV6-5	NA	TRBJ2-7	once	CASSRRDGVYEQYF	TGTGCCAGCAGTCGCAGGGATGGGGTTTACGAGCAGTACTTC
TRBV5-1	NA	TRBJ1-3	NA	CASSLAGNAGNTIYF	TGCGCCAGCAGCTTGGCAGGGAACGCGGGAAACACCATATATTTT
TRBV30	TRBD2	TRBJ2-1	NA	CAWSGASGGRHNEQFF	TGTGCCTGGAGTGGGGCTAGCGGGGGGAGACACAATGAGCAGTTCTTC
TRBV7-2	NA	TRBJ2-7	NA	CASSADRDFLNYEQYF	TGTGCCAGCAGCGCGGACCGGGACTTCCTAAACTACGAGCAGTACTTC
TRBV29-1	NA	TRBJ1-1	once	CSVENPIRTYTEAFF	TGCAGCGTTGAAAACCCGATTCGAACGTACACTGAAGCTTTCTTT
TRBV19	NA	TRBJ1-2	NA	CASSIGGLSYGYTF	TGTGCCAGTAGTATTGGGGGGCTATCCTATGGCTACACCTTC
TRBV3-1/TRBV3-2	NA	TRBJ2-6	NA	CASSQSGTRKSGANVLTF	TGTGCCAGCAGCCAATCCGGGACAAGGAAGTCTGGGGCCAACGTCCTGACTTTC
TRBV2	NA	TRBJ1-5	NA	CASSEALTGIINQPQHF	TGTGCCAGCAGTGAAGCATTAACAGGGATTATAAATCAGCCCCAGCATTTT
TRBV5-4	TRBD2	TRBJ2-1	once	CASSRLAENNNEQFF	TGTGCCAGCAGCCGACTAGCGGAAAATAACAATGAGCAGTTCTTC
TRBV27	NA	TRBJ1-5	NA	CASSSYGMDSNQPQHF	TGTGCCAGCAGTTCCTATGGCATGGACAGCAATCAGCCCCAGCATTTT
TRBV27	NA	TRBJ1-5	NA	CASSTGPNQPQHF	TGTGCCAGCAGCACAGGGCCCAATCAGCCCCAGCATTTT
TRBV30	NA	TRBJ2-3	NA	CAWSDGGKSTDTQYF	TGTGCCTGGAGTGATGGTGGCAAGAGCACAGATACGCAGTATTTT
TRBV19	NA	TRBJ1-1	NA	CASSIWENTEAFF	TGTGCCAGTAGTATTTGGGAGAACACTGAAGCTTTCTTT
TRBV2	NA	TRBJ1-3	NA	CASSGTGNTIYF	TGTGCCAGCAGTGGGACGGGAAACACCATATATTTT
TRBV2	NA	TRBJ1-1	NA	CARKRLNTEAFF	TGTGCCAGGAAACGATTGAACACTGAAGCTTTCTTT
TRBV7-6	TRBD1	TRBJ2-7	NA	CASSLAGTGVHEQYF	TGTGCCAGCAGCTTAGCCGGGACAGGGGTCCACGAGCAGTACTTC
TRBV7-8	NA	TRBJ2-7	once	CASSLSQYEQYF	TGTGCCAGCAGCTTATCCCAGTACGAGCAGTACTTC
TRBV6-5	TRBD1	TRBJ2-3	NA	CASRARDRVTDTQYF	TGTGCCAGCAGGGCCCGGGACAGGGTGACAGATACGCAGTATTTT
TRBV7-2	NA	TRBJ1-2	NA	CASTSSGFGYTF	TGTGCCAGCACCTCTTCAGGGTTTGGCTACACCTTC
TRBV9	NA	TRBJ1-2	NA	CASSTQREGGDYGYTF	TGTGCCAGCAGCACCCAACGCGAGGGTGGGGACTATGGCTACACCTTC
TRBV5-5	NA	TRBJ2-7	NA	CASSLAGKVLREQYF	TGTGCCAGCAGCTTGGCGGGGAAAGTGCTACGCGAGCAGTACTTC
TRBV10-1	NA	TRBJ1-3	NA	CASKPVNSGNTIYF	TGCGCCAGCAAGCCGGTAAACTCTGGAAACACCATATATTTT
TRBV28	NA	TRBJ1-2	NA	CASSLAEYGYTF	TGTGCCAGCAGTTTGGCAGAGTATGGCTACACCTTC
TRBV7-2	TRBD1	TRBJ1-1	NA	CASSLDTGTGAGAFF	TGTGCCAGCAGCTTAGACACCGGGACAGGGGCAGGAGCTTTCTTT
TRBV15	NA	TRBJ1-5	once	CATKELSNSNQPQHF	TGTGCCACCAAGGAACTCAGTAATAGCAATCAGCCCCAGCATTTT